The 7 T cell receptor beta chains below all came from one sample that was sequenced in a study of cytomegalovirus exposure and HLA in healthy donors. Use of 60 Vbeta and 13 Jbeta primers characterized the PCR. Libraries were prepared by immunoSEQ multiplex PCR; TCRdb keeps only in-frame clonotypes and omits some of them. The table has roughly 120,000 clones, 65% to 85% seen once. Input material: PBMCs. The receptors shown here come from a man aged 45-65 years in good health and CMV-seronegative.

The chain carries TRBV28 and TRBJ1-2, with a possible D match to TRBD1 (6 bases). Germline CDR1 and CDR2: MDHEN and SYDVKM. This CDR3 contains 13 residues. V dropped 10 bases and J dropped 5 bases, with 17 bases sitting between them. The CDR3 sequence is CAISTGLGYGYTF. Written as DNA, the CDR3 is TGTGCCATCTCCACAGGGTTGGGGTATGGCTACACCTTC.

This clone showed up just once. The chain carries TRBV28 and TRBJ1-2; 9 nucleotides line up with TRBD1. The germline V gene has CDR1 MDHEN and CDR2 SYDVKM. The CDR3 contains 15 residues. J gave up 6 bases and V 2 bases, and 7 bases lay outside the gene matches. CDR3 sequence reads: CASSLPGTGKNGYTF. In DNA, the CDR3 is TGTGCCAGCAGTTTACCTGGGACAGGGAAGAATGGCTACACCTTC.

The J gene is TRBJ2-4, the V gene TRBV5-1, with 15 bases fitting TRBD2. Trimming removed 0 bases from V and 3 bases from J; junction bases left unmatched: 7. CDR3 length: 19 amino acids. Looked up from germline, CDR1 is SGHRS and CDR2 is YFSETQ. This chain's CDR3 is CASSLVGLAGGPGKNIQYF. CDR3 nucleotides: TGCGCCAGCAGCTTGGTAGGACTAGCGGGAGGGCCAGGCAAAAACATTCAGTACTTC.

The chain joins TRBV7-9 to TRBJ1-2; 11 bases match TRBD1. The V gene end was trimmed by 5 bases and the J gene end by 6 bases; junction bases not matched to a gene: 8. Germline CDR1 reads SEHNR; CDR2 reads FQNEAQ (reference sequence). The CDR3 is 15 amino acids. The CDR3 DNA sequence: TGTGCCAGCAGCATAAACCCGGACAGGGGGCATGGCTACACCTTC. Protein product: CASSINPDRGHGYTF. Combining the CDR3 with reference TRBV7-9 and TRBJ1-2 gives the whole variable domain DTGVSQNPRHKITKRGQNVTFRCDPISEHNRLYWYRQTLGQGPEFLTYFQNEAQLEKSRLLSDRFSAERPKGSFSTLEIQRTEQGDSAMYLCASSINPDRGHGYTFGSGTRLTVV.

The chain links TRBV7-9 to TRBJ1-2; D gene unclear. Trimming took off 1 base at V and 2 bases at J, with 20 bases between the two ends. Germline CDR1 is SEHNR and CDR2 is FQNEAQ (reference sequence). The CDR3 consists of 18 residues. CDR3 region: CASSLGRRSNSVNYGYTF. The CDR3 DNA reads TGTGCCAGCAGCTTAGGCAGGCGGAGTAATAGCGTGAACTATGGCTACACCTTC.

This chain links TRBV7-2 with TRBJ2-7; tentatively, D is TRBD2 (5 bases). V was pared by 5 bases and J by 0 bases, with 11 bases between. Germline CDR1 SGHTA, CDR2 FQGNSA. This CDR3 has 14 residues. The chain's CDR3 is CASSPGFHSYEQYF. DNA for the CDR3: TGTGCCAGCAGCCCGGGGTTTCACTCCTACGAGCAGTACTTC.

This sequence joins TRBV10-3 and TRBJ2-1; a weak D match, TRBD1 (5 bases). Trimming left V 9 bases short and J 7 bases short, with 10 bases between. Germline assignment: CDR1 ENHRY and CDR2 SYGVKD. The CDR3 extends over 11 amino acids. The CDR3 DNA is TGTGCCATGGGGCTTCAAAATGAGCAGTTCTTC. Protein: CAMGLQNEQFF.